This T cell receptor (beta chain) was sequenced for a study of blood T cell repertoires in COVID-19. Study-wide background: Samples of COVID-19 (acute and convalescent) were obtained from the United States, Italy and Spain. T cells, B-cell-depleted T cells, or PBMCs provided the cDNA or gDNA that served as material.

In the authors' methods: Estimates of nucleated cell counts were drawn from the amplification of reference gene primers. Method: immunoSEQ multiplex PCR; TCRdb's copy keeps in-frame clones and lacks some. That table is the source of V, J and clone size, and D and trimming were worked out from the DNA. This table holds about 280,000 clones, roughly four fifths found once. The sequenced sample consisted of peripheral blood. The clonotype was recovered from a woman aged 45 to 65 who had recovered from COVID-19.

CDR3 sequence (DNA): TGTGCCAGCAGCGTAGCTACTAGCCTGGATACGCAGTATTTT. Amino acids: CASSVATSLDTQYF. V gene TRBV9 combines with J gene TRBJ2-3; tentatively, D is TRBD2 (6 bases). This CDR3 is 14 amino acids long. Germline V gives CDR1 SGDLS, CDR2 YYNGEE. Between the trimmed V and J ends, which lost 0 bases and 6 bases, there was a span of 11 bases.